This TCR beta chain appears in the sequencing data of a study of early T cells in non-severe SARS-CoV-2 infection. Study information: Sequencing was performed on bulk RNA from unsorted whole blood, leaving chains unpaired.

Whole-study findings and limits: A preference for anti-spike CD8 responses marked VDJdb matching, which missed private and CD4 specificities.

Individual cDNA molecules carried attached unique molecular identifiers. Using its own MiXCR run on the 5' RACE reads, TCRdb lists one record per CDR3 protein. Of under 70,000 distinct CDR3 sequences listed, 4.9% are singletons. V lost 4 bases and J lost 3, with 13 bases in between. This CDR3 has 14 amino acids. The germline V gene has CDR1 SGHTA and CDR2 FQGNSA. This clonotype was counted at least ten times. The antigen is not known. The clonotype originates from an adult who was a healthcare worker with PCR-confirmed SARS-CoV-2 infection or an uninfected control (not recorded which). The sequenced sample consisted of whole blood. The chain employs TRBV7-2 and TRBJ2-7; D might be TRBD1 (5 bases). DNA of the CDR3: TGTGCCAGCAGCTCCATGCAGGGCCACTACGAGCAGTACTTC. It yields the protein CASSSMQGHYEQYF. Filled out from reference TRBV7-2 and TRBJ2-7, the complete variable domain reads GAGVSQSPSNKVTEKGKDVELRCDPISGHTALYWYRQSLGQGLEFLIYFQGNSAPDKSGLPSDRFSAERTGGSVSTLTIQRTQQEDSAVYLCASSSMQGHYEQYFGPGTRLTVT.